The 17 T cell receptor beta chains in this list originate from one sample, sequenced in a study of blood T cell repertoires in COVID-19. Profiled with immunoSEQ multiplex PCR; TCRdb holds only in-frame clones, not every one. Of roughly 150,000 clones in the sample, more than 60% are singletons; the top ten hold about 7.8%. Source material: peripheral blood. These receptors were taken from a man in his sixties with acute or convalescent COVID-19.

This clone was counted once. The chain is built from TRBV5-5 and TRBJ2-1; 7 bases map to TRBD1. Germline CDR1 is SGHKS and CDR2 is YYEKEE (reference sequence). V shed 4 bases and J 5 bases; nucleotides not matched to a gene: 3. The CDR3 spans 13 residues. The CDR3 sequence: CASSRDSNNEQFF. CDR3 in DNA: TGTGCCAGCAGCCGGGACAGTAACAATGAGCAGTTCTTC.

The J gene is TRBJ1-2, the V gene TRBV6-5; D is uncertain. Germline V gene data show CDR1 as MNHEY and CDR2 as SVGAGI. With 5 bases removed from V and 2 bases from J, the gap between germline ends came to 6 bases. CDR3 length: 12 amino acids. The CDR3 nucleotides are TGTGCCAGCAGTACAGAAAACTATGGCTACACCTTC. As protein: CASSTENYGYTF.

This clone has a handful of counts. The chain recombines TRBV4-3 with TRBJ1-1; D is uncertain. V lost 3 bases and J lost 5, with 10 bases in between. The germline V gene has CDR1 LGHNA and CDR2 YSLEER. The CDR3 contains 13 residues. The CDR3 region has the DNA TGCGCCAGCAGCCAGGTGATTCAGACTGAAGCTTTCTTT. It yields the protein CASSQVIQTEAFF.

There are many counts of this clone. At one of its ends the junction is not consistent with the germline gene, which may arise from a read error. The chain has TRBV7-3 and TRBJ2-5, with 9 bases aligning to TRBD2. There are 13 residues in the CDR3. CDR1 and CDR2 from the germline V gene are SGHTA and FQGTGA. The DNA of the CDR3 is TGTGCCAGCAGCTCCCGGGCTAGCGGGGAAATTAACTTC. The encoded protein is CASSSRASGEINF.

The J gene is TRBJ1-5, the V gene TRBV10-3, with 12 bases lining up with TRBD1. Germline CDR1 and CDR2: ENHRY and SYGVKD. J gave up 6 bases and V 10 bases, and 7 bases lay outside the gene matches. The CDR3 has 14 amino acids. The CDR3 spells CATQGQGAGQPQHF. As DNA, the CDR3 is TGTGCCACCCAGGGACAGGGGGCAGGTCAGCCCCAGCATTTT.

In the case of this clone: Other nucleotide sequences in the sample specify the same CDR3. J is TRBJ1-5 and V is TRBV3-1 (or the pseudogene TRBV3-2), with TRBD1 matching over 7 bases. Germline V gene sequence: CDR1 LGHDT, CDR2 YNNKEL (reference sequence). The CDR3 runs 14 residues. After removal of 4 bases from V and 2 bases from J, the junction contained 2 bases not matched to a gene. The CDR3 DNA is TGTGCCAGCAGCCCTGGACAGGGCAATCAGCCCCAGCATTTT. It specifies CASSPGQGNQPQHF.

The chain combines TRBV10-3 with TRBJ2-7; 8 bases line up with TRBD1. Germline V CDR1 and CDR2: ENHRY, SYGVKD. The CDR3 contains 15 residues. V lost 6 bases and J lost 6; bases outside the gene matches: 13. The CDR3 sequence is CAISELRQGPSEQYF. In nucleotides, the CDR3 is TGTGCCATCAGCGAACTAAGACAGGGGCCGAGCGAGCAGTACTTC.

V and J are TRBV12-5 and TRBJ1-2, with D uncertain. The germline V gene encodes CDR1 LGHNT and CDR2 FRNRAP. The CDR3 spans 12 residues. V gave up 2 bases and J gave up 7 bases, with 8 bases separating them. CDR3 protein: CASGLPGIGYTF. CDR3 bases: TGTGCTAGTGGTTTGCCCGGGATTGGCTACACCTTC.

Here the CDR3 DNA reads TGTGCCAGCAGCTTGGCCTACAGGGGGCGAGGAAACACCATATATTTT. It codes for CASSLAYRGRGNTIYF. The V call is TRBV5-5, the J call TRBJ1-3; 9 bases match TRBD1. With V trimmed by 0 bases and J by 4 bases, 5 bases remained unmatched. From germline, CDR1 is SGHKS and CDR2 YYEKEE (reference sequence). The CDR3 has 16 residues.

The sample holds a few counts of this clone. This chain connects TRBV4-3 to TRBJ1-4; D call uncertain. V lost 1 base, J lost 5 bases, and 17 bases lay in between. This CDR3 has 17 amino acids. Germline-derived CDR1 and CDR2 are LGHNA and YSLEER. CDR3 sequence (DNA): TGCGCCAGCAGCCAAGTTTGGCAGGCCCTTCCGAATGAAAAACTGTTTTTT. As protein: CASSQVWQALPNEKLFF.

The chain recombines TRBV11-1 with TRBJ2-7, with 11 bases aligning to TRBD1. V shed 6 bases, J shed 3 bases, and the junction held 10 bases outside the gene matches. The CDR3 is 16 residues long. Germline V gene data show CDR1 as SGHAT and CDR2 as FQDESV (reference sequence). The CDR3 DNA reads as TGTGCCAGCAGTCCTCATTCCGGGACAGGGGGCTACGAGCAGTACTTC. It yields the protein CASSPHSGTGGYEQYF.

The V call is TRBV6-1, the J call TRBJ2-7; the D gene is possibly TRBD2 (5 bases). Trimming removed 1 base from V and 3 bases from J, with 10 bases in between. Germline V gene sequence: CDR1 MNHNS, CDR2 SASEGT. CDR3 size: 14 residues. Written as DNA, the CDR3 is TGTGCCAGCAGTGAAGGGCTAGCCTACTACGAGCAGTACTTC. This encodes CASSEGLAYYEQYF.

The CDR3 reads CASSLDLNTEAFF. The CDR3 bases are TGTGCCAGCAGCTTAGATTTAAACACTGAAGCTTTCTTT. The chain couples TRBV7-9 to TRBJ1-1; D is undetermined. CDR1 is SEHNR, CDR2 FQNEAQ, per germline (reference sequence). V was pared by 1 base and J by 2 bases, with 5 bases between. CDR3 size: 13 residues.

This chain uses TRBV18 with TRBJ2-1; TRBD2 matches at 9 bases. CDR1 is KGHSH and CDR2 is LQKENI in the germline V gene. CDR3 length: 15 residues. With 5 bases clipped from V and 3 bases from J, the junction kept 5 bases outside the gene matches. The CDR3 sequence is CASSGTSGFYNEQFF. DNA of the CDR3: TGTGCCAGCTCAGGTACTAGCGGGTTCTACAATGAGCAGTTCTTC.

This clone was counted at least ten times. J is TRBJ1-5 and V is TRBV30; D is unresolved. The CDR3 contains 13 residues. With 2 bases removed from V and 4 bases from J, the gap between germline ends came to 9 bases. CDR1 is GTSNPN, CDR2 SVGIG, per germline (reference sequence). CDR3 residues: CAWSTSTNQPQHF. The CDR3, as DNA: TGTGCCTGGAGTACGTCAACAAATCAGCCCCAGCATTTT.

This chain connects TRBV11-3 to TRBJ2-2; 8 bases fit TRBD1. Losses at the gene ends were 1 base for V and 6 bases for J; bases not matched to a gene: 7. Germline CDR1 reads SGHNT; CDR2 reads YENEEA. The CDR3 spans 16 residues. CDR3 protein: CASSLGTGYGSGELFF. Here the CDR3 DNA reads TGTGCCAGCAGCTTAGGGACAGGGTACGGATCCGGGGAGCTGTTTTTT. Supplemented by reference TRBV11-3 and TRBJ2-2, the full variable domain reads EAGVVQSPRYKIIEKKQPVAFWCNPISGHNTLYWYLQNLGQGPELLIRYENEEAVDDSQLPKDRFSAERLKGVDSTLKIQPAELGDSAVYLCASSLGTGYGSGELFFGEGSRLTVL.

V is TRBV5-1 and J is TRBJ1-2; no clear D. The CDR3 length is 11 residues. Trimming removed 2 bases from V and 7 bases from J, with 6 bases in between. Germline CDR1 is SGHRS and CDR2 is YFSETQ. The CDR3: CASSFGSGYTF. CDR3 bases: TGCGCCAGCAGCTTCGGGAGTGGCTACACCTTC.